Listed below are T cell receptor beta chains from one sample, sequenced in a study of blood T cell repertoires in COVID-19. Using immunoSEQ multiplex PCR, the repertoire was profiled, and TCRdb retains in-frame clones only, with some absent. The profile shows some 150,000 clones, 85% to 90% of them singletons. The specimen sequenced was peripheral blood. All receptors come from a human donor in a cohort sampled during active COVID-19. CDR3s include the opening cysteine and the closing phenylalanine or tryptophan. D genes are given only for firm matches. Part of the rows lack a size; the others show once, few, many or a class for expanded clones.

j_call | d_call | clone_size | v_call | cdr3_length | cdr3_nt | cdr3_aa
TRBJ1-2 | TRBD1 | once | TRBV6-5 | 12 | TGTGCCAGCAGGACAGGGAGTTATGGCTACACCTTC | CASRTGSYGYTF
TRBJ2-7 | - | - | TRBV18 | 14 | TGTGCCAGCTCACCCTCAGGACAGACGACCGAGCAGTACTTC | CASSPSGQTTEQYF
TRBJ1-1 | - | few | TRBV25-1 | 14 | TGTGCCAGCAGTGAATACGGGGAGAACACTGAAGCTTTCTTT | CASSEYGENTEAFF
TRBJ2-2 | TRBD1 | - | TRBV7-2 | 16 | TGTGCCAGCAGCTTAGTGACAGGGGGGAGCACCGGGGAGCTGTTTTTT | CASSLVTGGSTGELFF
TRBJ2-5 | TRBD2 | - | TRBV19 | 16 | TGTGCCAGTAGTATGCGGACTAGCGGGGTTATGGAGACCCAGTACTTC | CASSMRTSGVMETQYF
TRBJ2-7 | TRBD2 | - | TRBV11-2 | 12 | TGTGCCAGCAGCTCCGGGGGGCGGGAGGACGACTTC | CASSSGGREDDF
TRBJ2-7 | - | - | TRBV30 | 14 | TGTGCCTGGAGCTTTCAGGGGAGCTCCTACGAGCAGTACTTC | CAWSFQGSSYEQYF
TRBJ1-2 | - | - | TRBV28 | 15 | TGTGCCAGCAAGGATGAGGCACGGGGGAACTATGGCTACACCTTC | CASKDEARGNYGYTF
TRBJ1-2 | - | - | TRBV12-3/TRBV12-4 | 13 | TGTGCCAGCAGTTTAGGGGGCCTTACTCGCTACACCTTC | CASSLGGLTRYTF
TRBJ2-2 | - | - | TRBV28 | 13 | TGTGCCAGCAGGGAGGCGAACACCGGGGAGCTGTTTTTT | CASREANTGELFF
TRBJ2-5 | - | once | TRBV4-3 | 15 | TGCGCCAGCAGTCGTTTGTTAGACGAGCGAGAGACCCAGTACTTC | CASSRLLDERETQYF
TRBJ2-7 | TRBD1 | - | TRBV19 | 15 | TGTGCCAGTAGTATAGCCGGGACAGGGGCCTACGAGCAGTACTTC | CASSIAGTGAYEQYF
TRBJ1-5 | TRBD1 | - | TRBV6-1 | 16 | TGTGCCAGCAGTGAATCGACCCAGGGGGCTTGGCAGCCCCAGCATTTT | CASSESTQGAWQPQHF
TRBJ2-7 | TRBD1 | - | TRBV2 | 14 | TGTGCCAGCAGCCAGGGACAGGGGGTCTACGAGCAGTACTTC | CASSQGQGVYEQYF
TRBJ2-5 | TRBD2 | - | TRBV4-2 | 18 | TGTGCCAGCAGCGCCGGGACTAGCGGGAGAAGGGCCCAAGAGACCCAGTACTTC | CASSAGTSGRRAQETQYF
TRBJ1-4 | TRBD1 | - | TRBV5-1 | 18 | TGCGCCAGCAGCTTGAGCCCGACAGGGGCCGCAACTAATGAAAAACTGTTTTTT | CASSLSPTGAATNEKLFF
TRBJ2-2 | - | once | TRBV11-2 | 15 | TGTGCCAGCAGCATACTACGGGCGAACACCGGGGAGCTGTTTTTT | CASSILRANTGELFF
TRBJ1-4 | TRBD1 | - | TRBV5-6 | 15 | TGTGCCAGCAGCTTGGTTTCAGGGGGTGCGGAAAAACTGTTTTTT | CASSLVSGGAEKLFF
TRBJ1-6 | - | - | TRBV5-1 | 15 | TGCGCCAGCAGCTTACCACAGGACGACCCTAATCCCCTCCACTTT | CASSLPQDDPNPLHF
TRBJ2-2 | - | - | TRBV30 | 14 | TGTGCCTGGAGTGTAGGGGTTTCCACCGGGGAGCTGTTTTTT | CAWSVGVSTGELFF
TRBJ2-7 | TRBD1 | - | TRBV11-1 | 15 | TGTGCCAGCAGCTTTGACAGGGTGAGCTCCTACGAGCAGTACTTC | CASSFDRVSSYEQYF
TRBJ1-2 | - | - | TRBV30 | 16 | TGTGCCCACCAGAATCAAATCGGAGTGCGGGGAGGAGGCTACACCTTC | CAHQNQIGVRGGGYTF
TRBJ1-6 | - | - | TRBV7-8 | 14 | TGTGCCAGCCGAGGAGCCGGGACTTCACAGCCCCTCCACTTT | CASRGAGTSQPLHF
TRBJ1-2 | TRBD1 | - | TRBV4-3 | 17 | TGCGCCAGCAGCCAAGGGACAGGGAAAAAGGGGAAACTATGCTACACCTTC | CASSQGTGKKGKLCYTF
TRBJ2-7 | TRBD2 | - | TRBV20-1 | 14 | TGCAGTGCTAGTCAACCTACTAGCGGTAGGGAGCAGTACTTC | CSASQPTSGREQYF
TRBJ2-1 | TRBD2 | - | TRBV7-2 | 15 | TGTGCCAGCAGCTTAGCGGCTAGCGGCGCATATGAGCAGTTCTTC | CASSLAASGAYEQFF
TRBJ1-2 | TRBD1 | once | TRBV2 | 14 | TGTGCCAGCAGAGGATTCGGGACAGGCTATGGCTACACCTTC | CASRGFGTGYGYTF
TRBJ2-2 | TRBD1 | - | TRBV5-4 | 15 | TGTGCCAGCAGCTGGGACAGGGCGAACACCGGGGAGCTGTTTTTT | CASSWDRANTGELFF
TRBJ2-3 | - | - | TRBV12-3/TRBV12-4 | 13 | TGTGCCAGCAGTACAATATACACAGATACGCAGTATTTT | CASSTIYTDTQYF
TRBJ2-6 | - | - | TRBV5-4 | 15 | TGTGCCAGCAGCTTGGTCTACTCTGGGGCCAACGTCCTGACTTTC | CASSLVYSGANVLTF
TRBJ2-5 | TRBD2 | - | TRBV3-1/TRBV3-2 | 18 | TGTGCCAGCAGCCAAGATCGTGGGACTAGCGCAGTCGGGGAGACCCAGTACTTC | CASSQDRGTSAVGETQYF
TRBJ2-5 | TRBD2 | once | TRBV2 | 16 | TGTGCCAGCAGTGAGGGACTAGCGGGGTTAGGTGAGACCCAGTACTTC | CASSEGLAGLGETQYF
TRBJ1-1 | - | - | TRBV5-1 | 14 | TGCGCCAGCAGCTTGGCCCCCAGAGCGACTGAAGCTTTCTTT | CASSLAPRATEAFF